This T cell receptor beta chain stems from a study of PD-L1 blockade in urothelial cancer. Overall study: A median roughly 150,000 T cells were found in blood samples.

The CDR3 contains 15 residues. With 0 bases removed from V and 0 bases from J, the gap between germline ends came to 10 bases. Looked up from germline, CDR1 is SGHRS and CDR2 is YFSETQ. Time point noted: peripheral blood 6 weeks after treatment start. As regards this clone: Its antigen is undetermined.

Produced via immunoSEQ multiplex PCR; TCRdb's table is partial and in-frame only. The sample includes 100,000 to 150,000 clones, approximately 85% of them seen just once. Study-level results: Durable-benefit patients showed greater tumor-associated blood clone expansion at 3 weeks. Better survival was forecast by a pretreatment blood TCR clonality below the median.

This TCR was sampled from a man between 45 and 60 years old with urothelial cancer. The chain carries TRBV5-1 and TRBJ2-7; D is undetermined. The sample consisted of PBMCs, taken around atezolizumab (anti-PD-L1) treatment. The CDR3 sequence: CASSLDERSSYEQYF. Written as DNA, the CDR3 is TGCGCCAGCAGCTTGGACGAGCGTAGCTCCTACGAGCAGTACTTC.